This TCR beta chain was retrieved from a study of cytomegalovirus exposure and HLA in healthy donors. Primers: 60 Vbeta forward and 13 Jbeta reverse. The data were produced by immunoSEQ multiplex PCR, yet TCRdb's version contains in-frame clones alone and is incomplete. Of over 120,000 clones detected, 80% appear once; the ten largest clones hold about 4.4%. Findings and caveats of the study: A later analysis linked a missense DCLRE1C variant to TCR beta V- and J-gene trimming. Productive rates of about 90% or about 30% were seen for most TCR beta V segments in an earlier analysis. A later analysis reportedly found that, within productive TCRs, an Asian-associated ancestry cluster had fewer N-insertions than the mean observed across the roughly 690 donors.

The CDR3 is made up of 12 amino acids. The ends were cut back, 3 bases at V and 3 bases at J, with 6 bases in the middle. Germline lookup yields CDR1 LNHDA and CDR2 SQIVND (reference sequence). Concerning this clone: Antigen specificity is unknown.

The sequenced sample was PBMCs. The sequence derives from a middle-aged man in good health and CMV-seronegative. The V call is TRBV19, the J call TRBJ2-7; a possible D gene is TRBD1 (5 bases). DNA of the CDR3: TGTGCCAGTAGTATCCAGGGCTACGAGCAGTACTTC. It specifies CASSIQGYEQYF. The variable domain in full, completed from reference TRBV19 and TRBJ2-7, reads DGGITQSPKYLFRKEGQNVTLSCEQNLNHDAMYWYRQDPGQGLRLIYYSQIVNDFQKGDIAEGYSVSREKKESFPLTVTSAQKNPTAFYLCASSIQGYEQYFGPGTRLTVT.